This is a list of T cell receptor beta chains from one sample in a study of blood T cell repertoires in COVID-19. TCRdb's copy holds only in-frame clones and misses some; the assay was immunoSEQ multiplex PCR. The table shows fewer than 200,000 clones, with about 72% occurring only once. Specimen: PBMCs or T cells enriched from blood (not recorded which). These receptors originate from a woman aged 50 to 60 who had recovered from COVID-19. Both conserved end residues are part of each CDR3. A D gene is named only where the DNA matches it firmly. Clone size is shown for a subset of rows, as once, few, many or a class of expanded clone.

>TRBJ2-1|TRBV6-1|NA|NA
TGTGCCAGCAGTGAACACTATGAGCAGTTCTTC
CASSEHYEQFF
>TRBJ2-5|TRBV7-2|NA|TRBD1
TGTGCCAGCAGCTTAGGGGACAGGGCCGGGCCCCAGTACTTC
CASSLGDRAGPQYF
>TRBJ1-2|TRBV5-6|NA|NA
TGTGCCAGCAGCTTGGTTAGGGGCGCGGGGAATGGCTACACCTTC
CASSLVRGAGNGYTF
>TRBJ1-6|TRBV27|NA|TRBD1
TGTGCCAGCAGTTTGAGAGCTGACAGGGGCGCAGACTATAATTCACCCCTCCACTTT
CASSLRADRGADYNSPLHF
>TRBJ1-3|TRBV28|NA|NA
TGTGCCAGCAGCTCAGGGTTTCTCTCTGGAAACACCATATATTTT
CASSSGFLSGNTIYF
>TRBJ2-5|TRBV6-5|NA|TRBD2
TGTGCCAGCAGTTACTCCCTAGCGGGACAAGAGACCCAGTACTTC
CASSYSLAGQETQYF
>TRBJ2-7|TRBV28|NA|TRBD1
TGTGCCAGCATTATTGGACAGGGGGGCGAGCAGTACTTC
CASIIGQGGEQYF
>TRBJ1-3|TRBV3-1/TRBV3-2|NA|TRBD1
TGTGCCAGCAGCCAAGGATTGACAGGGATTGCTACGGGAAACACCATATATTTT
CASSQGLTGIATGNTIYF
>TRBJ2-7|TRBV5-1|NA|NA
TGCGCCAGCAGCTTGGCCCCAGGGGGGAGTGCCTACGAGCAGTACTTC
CASSLAPGGSAYEQYF
>TRBJ2-7|TRBV28|NA|TRBD2
TGTGCCAGCAGTCACGAGAAAGCGGGAGAACTCTACGAGCAGTACTTC
CASSHEKAGELYEQYF
>TRBJ2-2|TRBV16|few|TRBD2
TGTGCCAGCAGCCAAACGAACTTAGCGGGACCCTTGACCGGGGAGCTGTTTTTT
CASSQTNLAGPLTGELFF
>TRBJ1-1|TRBV29-1|NA|NA
TGCACCGTTAGCAACCCGGGAACCGCTGAAGCTTTCTTT
CTVSNPGTAEAFF
>TRBJ2-3|TRBV5-1|once|TRBD2
TGCGCCAGCAGACAAGCGGGAGGGGACACAGATACGCAGTATTTT
CASRQAGGDTDTQYF
>TRBJ1-5|TRBV28|many|NA
TGTGCCAGCAGTTTTGCGATTCAGCCCCAGCATTTT
CASSFAIQPQHF
>TRBJ1-1|TRBV5-1|once|NA
TGCGCCAGCAGCCCTGGCGGGGCGCCGAACACTGAAGCTTTCTTT
CASSPGGAPNTEAFF
>TRBJ1-1|TRBV12-3/TRBV12-4|NA|NA
TGTGCCAGCAGTTATGGGGGGAGCACTGAAGCTTTCTTT
CASSYGGSTEAFF
>TRBJ1-1|TRBV4-3|NA|TRBD1
TGCGCCAGCAGCCATGGGAGGGGACAGGGCGGACACACTGAAGCTTTCTTT
CASSHGRGQGGHTEAFF
>TRBJ2-3|TRBV6-5|many|NA
TGTGCCAGCAGTTACGTCGAGCGAGCGCCCACAGATACGCAGTATTTT
CASSYVERAPTDTQYF
>TRBJ1-4|TRBV28|NA|TRBD1
TGTGCCAGCAATTCCTGGGACAGGGACGAAAAACTGTTTTTT
CASNSWDRDEKLFF
>TRBJ1-4|TRBV28|NA|NA
TGTGCCAGCAGCCCCCCGGGGGTTAATGAAAAACTGTTTTTT
CASSPPGVNEKLFF
>TRBJ2-3|TRBV11-3|many|NA
TGTGCCAGCAGCTTAGGGGGACAAAGCACAGATACGCAGTATTTT
CASSLGGQSTDTQYF
>TRBJ1-2|TRBV28|NA|TRBD1
TGTGCCAGCGCAGGACAGGGGGCGGAGAAGTTTGGCTACACCTTC
CASAGQGAEKFGYTF
>TRBJ2-3|TRBV10-3|NA|TRBD2
TGTGCCATCGTTCTCCCAGTGGTAGCGGGTGACCCCACAGATACGCAGTATTTT
CAIVLPVVAGDPTDTQYF
>TRBJ1-5|TRBV27|NA|NA
TGTGCCAGCAGCTTAGACAGGAGCAATCAGCCCCAGCATTTT
CASSLDRSNQPQHF
>TRBJ2-7|TRBV7-9|NA|NA
TGTGCCAGCAGCGAGCCCGCAAGCTACGAGCAGTACTTC
CASSEPASYEQYF